This entry lists 28 T cell receptor beta chains sequenced from one sample in a study of T-cell reconstitution after alpha-beta-depleted transplantation in children. Unique molecular identifiers were incorporated when the TCRbeta library was constructed. MiXCR, applied by TCRdb to the PCR reads, yields one record per CDR3 protein. Of around 270,000 distinct CDR3 sequences in the sample, roughly a tenth were seen once. Sequenced here: PBMCs, sampled before TCRalphabeta/CD19-depleted stem cell transplant. The receptors were gathered from a boy less than two years old with acute myeloid leukemia, due to receive a stem cell transplant.

A remark on this clonotype: A much larger clone sits a single nucleotide away, making a read error possible. CDR3 bases: TGTGCCATCAGCTCACACCCGGGACTAGCGGGGGGGCTCCGCCGGAAAGATACGCAGTATTTT. Amino acids: CAISSHPGLAGGLRRKDTQYF. The V call is TRBV5-6, the J call TRBJ2-3; 16 positions agree with TRBD2. The CDR3 loop spans 21 amino acids. Germline CDR1 SGHDT, CDR2 YYEEEE.

Only one count was recorded for this clonotype. Given a much more abundant clone one base away, this may be a read error. The chain has TRBV28 and TRBJ1-2, with D maybe TRBD1 (5 bases). This CDR3 contains 14 residues. The V and J ends lost 6 bases and 2 bases respectively, with 13 bases between them. The germline gives CDR1 MDHEN, CDR2 SYDVKM. The CDR3 protein is CASSVRTRNYGYTF. CDR3 nucleotide sequence: TGTGCCAGCAGCGTCAGGACAAGGAACTATGGCTACACCTTC.

With regard to this clonotype: A much more abundant neighbour one base away suggests this may be a read error. This sequence joins TRBV12-3 or TRBV12-4 and TRBJ1-4, with D maybe TRBD1 (6 bases). CDR3 size: 15 residues. CDR3 sequence: CTSSSRGQTNEKLFF. The CDR3 nucleotides read TGTACCAGCAGCTCCCGGGGGCAGACTAATGAAAAACTGTTTTTT.

This chain joins TRBV20-1 and TRBJ1-1; the match to TRBD1 covers 10 bases. The CDR3 covers 17 residues. CDR1 is DFQATT, CDR2 SNEGSKA, per germline (reference sequence). Trimming at V came to 1 base and at J to 3 bases, leaving 11 bases not matched to a gene. In DNA, the CDR3 is TGCAGTGCTAGAGGTCCGGGACAGGGGACGAGGCACACTGAAGCTTTCTTT. This sequence encodes CSARGPGQGTRHTEAFF.

V is TRBV28 and J is TRBJ1-6; unclear D gene. Germline CDR1 is MDHEN and CDR2 is SYDVKM. This CDR3 region has 13 residues. The V and J ends lost 6 bases and 5 bases respectively, with 8 bases between them. Written as DNA, the CDR3 is TGTGCCAGCAGGGTGGGCGATAATTCACCCCTCCACTTT. Its protein product is CASRVGDNSPLHF.

This clonotype was counted many times. The CDR3 DNA is TGTGCCAGCAGCTTGAGACTAGCGGGAGGGCCGGGCTCCTACAATGAGCAGTTCTTC. Encoded protein: CASSLRLAGGPGSYNEQFF. The chain carries TRBV5-6 and TRBJ2-1; TRBD2 aligns across 14 bases. CDR3 size: 19 residues. CDR1 and CDR2 (germline): SGHDT, YYEEEE. The ends lost 1 base at V and 0 bases at J; junction bases unmatched: 6. Variable domain in full (rest from reference TRBV5-6 and TRBJ2-1): DAGVTQSPTHLIKTRGQQVTLRCSPKSGHDTVSWYQQALGQGPQFIFQYYEEEERQRGNFPDRFSGHQFPNYSSELNVNALLLGDSALYLCASSLRLAGGPGSYNEQFFGPGTRLTVL.

This clonotype was recorded many times. The V and J genes are TRBV6-1 and TRBJ2-7; the match to TRBD1 covers 8 bases. The length of the CDR3 is 14 residues. Germline V lookup: CDR1 MNHNS, CDR2 SASEGT. J lost 5 bases, V lost 5 bases, and 8 bases had no gene match. CDR3 sequence (DNA): TGTGCCAGCAGTAGGGGACAGGTGGGTCACGAGCAGTACTTC. Protein: CASSRGQVGHEQYF.

This clonotype was seen at least ten times. The gene calls are TRBV27 and TRBJ2-7; TRBD2 matches at 10 bases. V lost 5 bases to trimming and J lost 6 bases; unmatched junction nucleotides: 10. CDR3 size: 15 residues. Germline values: CDR1 MNHEY, CDR2 SMNVEV (reference sequence). The CDR3 sequence is CASSPLAGVPSEQYF. The CDR3 nucleotides are TGTGCCAGCAGTCCCCTAGCGGGAGTCCCTTCCGAGCAGTACTTC.

This clonotype was found a few times. The chain uses TRBV6-2 or TRBV6-3 and TRBJ2-7; 9 bases align to TRBD2. Germline loops: CDR1 MNHEY, CDR2 SVGEGT. This CDR3 has 15 residues. J gave up 1 base and V 7 bases, and 8 bases lay outside the gene matches. In nucleotides, the CDR3 is TGTGCCAGCACCGAGGGACTAGCTCCTTCCTACGAGCAGTACTTC. Its translation is CASTEGLAPSYEQYF.

The gene calls are TRBV15 and TRBJ2-7, with a weak D call TRBD1 (6 bases). Per germline, CDR1 LNHNV and CDR2 YYDKDF (reference sequence). The V end was cut by 0 bases, the J end by 3 bases, with 9 bases between. The CDR3 has 14 residues. CDR3 loop: CATSRDPDSYEQYF. DNA for the CDR3: TGTGCCACCAGCAGAGATCCGGACAGCTACGAGCAGTACTTC.

A note on this clonotype: Given a much more abundant clone one base away, this may be a read error. The V gene is TRBV28, the J gene TRBJ1-2, with D uncertain. V was pared by 3 bases and J by 4 bases, with 6 bases between. The CDR3 length is 12 residues. Germline V gene data show CDR1 as MDHEN and CDR2 as SYDVKM. DNA of the CDR3: TGTGCCAGCAGTTTCTCCCCCTATGGCTACACCTTC. Its translation: CASSFSPYGYTF.

This clonotype turned up a few times. The chain is built from TRBV7-6 and TRBJ1-2, with TRBD1 as a possible D gene (6 bases). V lost 0 bases to trimming and J lost 0 bases, with 11 bases between them. This CDR3 region has 16 residues. The germline V gene encodes CDR1 SGHVS and CDR2 FNYEAQ. The CDR3 bases are TGTGCCAGCAGCTTAGCCTCAGGGGCCCCTAACTATGGCTACACCTTC. It yields the protein CASSLASGAPNYGYTF.

The chain employs TRBV28 and TRBJ1-1; D unclear. CDR1 MDHEN and CDR2 SYDVKM come from the germline V gene. The V and J ends lost 2 bases and 9 bases respectively, with 10 bases between them. The CDR3 contains 12 residues. The CDR3 sequence is CASSLGPLQAFF. As DNA, the CDR3 is TGTGCCAGCAGTTTAGGCCCCCTCCAAGCTTTCTTT.

There are many counts of this clonotype. The chain has TRBV7-9 and TRBJ1-2; TRBD1 aligns across 10 bases. Germline V gene data show CDR1 as SEHNR and CDR2 as FQNEAQ (reference sequence). The junction had 4 bases not matched to a gene; V was cut back by 4 bases and J by 5 bases. There are 14 residues in the CDR3. The CDR3 sequence is CASSSGQGGYGYTF. DNA of the CDR3: TGTGCCAGCAGCTCCGGACAGGGGGGGTATGGCTACACCTTC.

In its sample, this clonotype was seen many times. The rearrangement uses TRBV7-3 and TRBJ2-6; D gene ambiguous. Germline CDR1 and CDR2: SGHTA and FQGTGA. Trimming pared 5 bases from V and 2 bases from J, leaving 10 bases between. CDR3 size: 15 residues. CDR3: CASSPQGPGANVLTF. The CDR3 DNA reads TGTGCCAGCAGCCCACAAGGGCCTGGGGCCAACGTCCTGACTTTC. The full variable domain, in which reference TRBV7-3 and TRBJ2-6 provide the parts outside the CDR3, is GAGVSQTPSNKVTEKGKYVELRCDPISGHTALYWYRQSLGQGPEFLIYFQGTGAADDSGLPNDRFFAVRPEGSVSTLKIQRTERGDSAVYLCASSPQGPGANVLTFGAGSRLTVL.

The chain joins TRBV21-1 to TRBJ2-1; the D call TRBD2 from the table was never checked on the DNA. TRBV21-1 corresponds to a pseudogene. The CDR3 sequence is 16 residues long. CDR3 nucleotide sequence: TGTGCCAGCAGCAAAGCCGGCAGGGCCAAGAACAATGAGCAGTTCTTC. Translating it yields CASSKAGRAKNNEQFF.

This clonotype was seen repeatedly, ten times or more. The V call is TRBV20-1, the J call TRBJ2-7; D is uncertain. The V and J ends lost 6 bases and 3 bases respectively, with 24 bases between them. The CDR3 totals 16 residues. CDR1 and CDR2 (germline): DFQATT, SNEGSKA (reference sequence). The CDR3 nucleotides are TGCAGTGCCCGCAGAGATACGTGGGCCAACGACTACGAGCAGTACTTC. Amino acid sequence: CSARRDTWANDYEQYF.

This clonotype was picked up many times. The chain recombines TRBV28 with TRBJ2-7; 8 nucleotides align to TRBD1. This CDR3 is built from 18 residues. Per the germline V gene, CDR1 is MDHEN and CDR2 is SYDVKM. V trimming: 4 bases; J trimming: 2 bases; junction bases outside the gene matches: 16. The CDR3 nucleotides are TGTGCCAGCAGTTCCATATCCTCCCCGGTACAGGGGGCCTACGAGCAGTACTTC. It yields the protein CASSSISSPVQGAYEQYF.

This clonotype was seen at least ten times. Here the CDR3 DNA reads TGCAGCGTTGATGCGGAGGGGGGAGATACGCAGTATTTT. This encodes CSVDAEGGDTQYF. This chain links TRBV29-1 with TRBJ2-3, with D possibly called TRBD1 or TRBD2 (6 bases each). The V end lost 3 bases, the J end lost 5 bases, and 12 bases lay between the germline ends. Germline loops: CDR1 SQVTM, CDR2 ANQGSEA. The CDR3 contains 13 residues.

Ten or more counts support this clonotype. The chain recombines TRBV5-1 with TRBJ1-6, with 9 bases matching TRBD1. Trimming cost V 4 bases and J 7 bases; bases outside gene matches: 9. Germline V lookup: CDR1 SGHRS, CDR2 YFSETQ. CDR3 length equals 16 residues. This CDR3 reads CASSPETGGLNSPLHF. The DNA of the CDR3 is TGCGCCAGCAGCCCGGAAACAGGGGGCCTGAATTCACCCCTCCACTTT.

This clonotype was picked up a small number of times. This chain uses TRBV20-1 with TRBJ2-5, with D possibly called TRBD1 or TRBD2 (7 bases each). CDR1 DFQATT and CDR2 SNEGSKA come from the germline V gene (reference sequence). The length of the CDR3 is 13 residues. The CDR3 spells CREDDREGETQYF. DNA of the CDR3: TGCAGGGAGGATGACAGGGAGGGAGAGACCCAGTACTTC.

This clonotype was detected ten times or more. This rearrangement joins TRBV7-2 to TRBJ2-7, with D unresolved. The CDR3 is made up of 15 amino acids. V was clipped by 1 base and J by 1 base, with 11 bases between them. Germline CDR1 and CDR2: SGHTA and FQGNSA. The CDR3 DNA follows: TGTGCCAGCAGCTTAGAGTCGAGTTCTTCCTACGAGCAGTACTTC. It codes for CASSLESSSSYEQYF.

This clonotype was seen many times. The V gene is TRBV6-1, the J gene TRBJ2-7; 9 bases match TRBD2. Germline V gene data show CDR1 as MNHNS and CDR2 as SASEGT. This CDR3 comprises 16 residues. V was pared by 2 bases and J by 1 base, with 6 bases of the junction left unmatched. This chain's CDR3 is CASSELEAGGSYEQYF. Here the CDR3 DNA reads TGTGCCAGCAGTGAACTTGAAGCGGGAGGTTCCTACGAGCAGTACTTC.

Many counts were recorded for this clonotype. The chain links TRBV20-1 to TRBJ1-1, with D unresolved. Germline CDR1 and CDR2: DFQATT and SNEGSKA (reference sequence). V was cut by 2 bases and J by 1 base, with 8 bases left in between. The CDR3 is made up of 13 amino acids. CDR3 loop: CSARFQANTEAFF. The DNA of the CDR3 is TGCAGTGCTAGATTCCAGGCGAACACTGAAGCTTTCTTT.

This clonotype was picked up many times. The genes are TRBV24-1 and TRBJ1-5; D gene ambiguous. The CDR3 covers 12 residues. Germline values: CDR1 KGHDR, CDR2 SFDVKD. The germline V and J ends were trimmed by 6 bases and 3 bases, with 5 bases remaining between them. The CDR3 here is CATSQTNQPQHF. The DNA of the CDR3 is TGTGCCACCAGTCAAACCAATCAGCCCCAGCATTTT.

This clonotype was recorded many times. The chain is built from TRBV7-3 and TRBJ2-5; 12 nucleotides match TRBD2. The germline gives CDR1 SGHTA, CDR2 FQGTGA. The CDR3 consists of 15 residues. The V gene end was trimmed by 1 base and the J gene end by 4 bases; junction bases not matched to a gene: 1. CDR3 in amino acids: CASSLKGLAGETQYF. The CDR3 region has the DNA TGTGCCAGCAGCTTAAAGGGACTAGCGGGAGAGACCCAGTACTTC.

This clonotype occurred many times. The CDR3 DNA follows: TGTGCCAGCAACGGGGCGCGAAGGGCTGAAGCTTTCTTT. Translated: CASNGARRAEAFF. The gene calls are TRBV6-6 and TRBJ1-1, with D tentatively TRBD1 (5 bases). Germline V CDR1 and CDR2: MNHNY, SVGAGI (reference sequence). Deletions cut 7 bases from V and 6 bases from J, with 15 bases between. The CDR3 is 13 amino acids.

This clonotype appeared many times. The chain uses TRBV28 and TRBJ2-7; D gene ambiguous. The CDR3 has 13 amino acids. Trimming stripped 6 bases from V and 3 bases from J, with 12 bases between. Germline V gives CDR1 MDHEN, CDR2 SYDVKM. CDR3 residues: CASRGPYRYEQYF. Written as DNA, the CDR3 is TGTGCCAGCAGAGGACCCTATCGCTACGAGCAGTACTTC. The variable domain in full, completed from reference TRBV28 and TRBJ2-7, reads DVKVTQSSRYLVKRTGEKVFLECVQDMDHENMFWYRQDPGLGLRLIYFSYDVKMKEKGDIPEGYSVSREKKERFSLILESASTNQTSMYLCASRGPYRYEQYFGPGTRLTVT.